This T cell receptor beta chain was sequenced for a study of beta chain features in type 1 diabetes. Study-level points and caveats: A moderate, significant TCRB CDR3 shortening appeared in type 1 diabetes across four CD4+ subsets. Unsettled here was the matter of whether HLA type influences TCRB rearrangement. For patients and controls alike, PCR might favor shorter templates to the same degree.

Trimming took 7 bases from V and 2 from J; bases not matched to a gene: 15. The CDR3 consists of 17 residues. CDR1 is LNHDA and CDR2 is SQIVND in the germline V gene (reference sequence). This clone occurred a few times. Its antigen remains unidentified. The whole isolated RNA underwent reverse transcription, so sequencing captured expressed TCRB transcripts. Sequenced by immunoSEQ multiplex PCR; TCRdb stores in-frame clones only, minus some. This table has 600,000 or so clones, around 12% appearing once. The sequence derives from a man aged 25 to 40 with type 1 diabetes. Sequenced: naive CD4+ T cells from blood. This chain uses TRBV19 with TRBJ1-1; 8 bases fit TRBD1. The CDR3 nucleotides read TGTGCCAGTACCAAGAGGAGAGGGCAGGGGGCAAACACTGAAGCTTTCTTT. Translating gives CASTKRRGQGANTEAFF.